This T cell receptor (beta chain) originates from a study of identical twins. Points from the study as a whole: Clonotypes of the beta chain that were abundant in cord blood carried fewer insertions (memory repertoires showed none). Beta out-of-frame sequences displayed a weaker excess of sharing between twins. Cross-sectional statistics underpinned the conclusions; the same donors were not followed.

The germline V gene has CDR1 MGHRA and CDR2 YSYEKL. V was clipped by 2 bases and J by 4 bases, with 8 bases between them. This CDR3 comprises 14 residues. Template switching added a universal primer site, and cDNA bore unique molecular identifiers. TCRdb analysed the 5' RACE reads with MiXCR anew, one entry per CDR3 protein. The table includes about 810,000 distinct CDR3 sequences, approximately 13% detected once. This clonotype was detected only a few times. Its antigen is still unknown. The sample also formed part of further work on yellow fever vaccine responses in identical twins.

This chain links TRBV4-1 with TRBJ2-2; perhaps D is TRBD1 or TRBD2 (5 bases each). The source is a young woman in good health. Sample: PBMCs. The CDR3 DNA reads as TGCGCCAGCAGCCAACTAGGGACCACCGGGGAGCTGTTTTTT. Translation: CASSQLGTTGELFF.